This TCR beta chain derives from a study of blood T cell repertoires in COVID-19. Background on the study: Nucleic acid was either cDNA or gDNA, and it came from T cells, B-cell-depleted T cells, or PBMCs.

Between the trimmed V and J ends, which lost 5 bases and 12 bases, there was a span of 25 bases. The germline gives CDR1 SGHTA, CDR2 FQGNSA. The CDR3 contains 15 residues. Clones were sequenced by immunoSEQ multiplex PCR, and TCRdb holds only the in-frame ones, with some missing. This table holds roughly 200,000 clones, more than 80% found once. The Seattle site enrolled patients during active infection and followed them longitudinally. Material: peripheral blood. The sequence derives from a woman between 40 and 55 years old with COVID-19, enrolled during active disease. The V and J genes are TRBV7-2 and TRBJ1-1; possible D gene TRBD1, 5 bases. The DNA for the CDR3 is TGTGCCAGCAGCCGGGTTGGGGCCCCTGCCCTGGGAACTTTCTTT. This codes for CASSRVGAPALGTFF.